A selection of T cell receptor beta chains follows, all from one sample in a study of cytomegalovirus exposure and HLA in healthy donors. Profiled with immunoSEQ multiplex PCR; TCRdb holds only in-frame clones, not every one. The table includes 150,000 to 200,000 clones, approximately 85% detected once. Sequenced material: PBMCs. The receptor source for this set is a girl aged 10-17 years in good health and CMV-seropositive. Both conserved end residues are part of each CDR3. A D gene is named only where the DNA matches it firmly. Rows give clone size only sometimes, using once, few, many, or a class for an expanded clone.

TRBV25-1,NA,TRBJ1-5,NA,TGTGTCAGCAGTTCCTGGACAGCCCGAGAGCAGCATTTT,CVSSSWTAREQHF
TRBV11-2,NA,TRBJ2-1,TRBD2,TGTGCCAGCAGCTTATGGCCTAGCGGGGGCCGATACAATGAGCAGTTCTTC,CASSLWPSGGRYNEQFF
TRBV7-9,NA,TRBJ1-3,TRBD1,TGTGCCAGCAGCCCTTTGACAGGGTCTGGAAACACCATATATTTT,CASSPLTGSGNTIYF
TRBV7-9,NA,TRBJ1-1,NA,TGTGCCAGCAGCCTTCCGACAGGTTCAGCTTTCTTT,CASSLPTGSAFF
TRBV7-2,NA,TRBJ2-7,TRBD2,TGTGCCAGCAGCAGGCGGGGGGCCTACGAGCAGTACTTC,CASSRRGAYEQYF
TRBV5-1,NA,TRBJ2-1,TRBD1,TGCGCCAGCAGCGACCGGGACAGGGGGTCCCAAAGCTCCTACAATGAGCAGTTCTTC,CASSDRDRGSQSSYNEQFF
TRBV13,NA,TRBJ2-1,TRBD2,TGTGCCAGCAGCTTAGGCCCCACTAGCGGGGGGGCCGCTGAGCAGTTCTTC,CASSLGPTSGGAAEQFF
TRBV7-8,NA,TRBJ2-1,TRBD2,TGTGCCAGCAGCCCGGGGGAAGCGGGGTGGTATGAGCAGTTCTTC,CASSPGEAGWYEQFF
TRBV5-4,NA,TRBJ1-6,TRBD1,TGTGCCAGCAGCTGGGGGGGGACAGGGAGCACACCCCTCCACTTT,CASSWGGTGSTPLHF
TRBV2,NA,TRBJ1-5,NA,TGTGCCAGCAGTGAAGTCCCAGGGCAGTATCAACCGCCCCAGCATTTT,CASSEVPGQYQPPQHF
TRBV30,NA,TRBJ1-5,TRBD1,TGTGCCTGGAGTCCCTCGAAAGGCCAGGGGGACAATCAGCCCCAGCATTTT,CAWSPSKGQGDNQPQHF
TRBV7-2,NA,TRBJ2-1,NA,TGTGCCAGCAGCTTAGAATCCTACAGCGAGCAGTTCTTC,CASSLESYSEQFF
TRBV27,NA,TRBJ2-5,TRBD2,TGTGCCAGCAGTTTTCGGGGGGGCAGGCAAGAGACCCAGTACTTC,CASSFRGGRQETQYF
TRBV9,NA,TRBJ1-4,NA,TGTGCCAGCACCGGACAGACGGGGGAAAAACTGTTTTTT,CASTGQTGEKLFF
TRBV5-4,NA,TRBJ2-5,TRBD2,TGTGCCAGCAGCTTGGAAAGCGGGGGACAAGAGACCCAGTACTTC,CASSLESGGQETQYF
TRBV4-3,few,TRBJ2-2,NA,TGCGCCAGCAGCCAAGAGACTGTGACCGGGGAGCTGTTTTTT,CASSQETVTGELFF
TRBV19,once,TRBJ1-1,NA,TGTGCCAGCCGACAACAGCTGAACACTGAAGCTTTCTTT,CASRQQLNTEAFF
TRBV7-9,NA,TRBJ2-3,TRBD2,TGTGCCAGCAGCCCAGGACTAGCGGGGGGGCTGGCAGATACGCAGTATTTT,CASSPGLAGGLADTQYF
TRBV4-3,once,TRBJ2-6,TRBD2,TGCGCCAGCAGCCAGACTAGCGGGGCCGGGTCTGGGGCCAACGTCCTGACTTTC,CASSQTSGAGSGANVLTF
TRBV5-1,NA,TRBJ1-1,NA,TGCGCCAGCAGCTCGGCCGACAGGAGGTCTGAAGCTTTCTTT,CASSSADRRSEAFF
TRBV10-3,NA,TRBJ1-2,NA,TGTGCCATCAGTGAGCTCGGAGTGAACTATGGCTACACCTTC,CAISELGVNYGYTF
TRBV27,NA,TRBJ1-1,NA,TGTGCCAGCAGGTGGGGCACGGTGAACACTGAAGCTTTCTTT,CASRWGTVNTEAFF
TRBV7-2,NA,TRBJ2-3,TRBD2,TGTGCCAGCAGGAAGTCTAGCGGGGGGCCCCATTTT,CASRKSSGGPHF
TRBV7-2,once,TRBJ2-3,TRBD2,TGTGCCAGCAGCCTGCGGGGGGGCCGCTCAGATACGCAGTATTTT,CASSLRGGRSDTQYF
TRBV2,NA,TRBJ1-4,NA,TGTGCCAGCAGACCGACACAGGGAACTAATGAAAAACTGTTTTTT,CASRPTQGTNEKLFF
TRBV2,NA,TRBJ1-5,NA,TGTGCCAGCAGCGTCATAGATAGCAATCAGCCCCAGCATTTT,CASSVIDSNQPQHF
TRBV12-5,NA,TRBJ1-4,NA,TGTGCTAGTGGGCGGGGGGGGGTAGCAACTAATGAAAAACTGTTTTTT,CASGRGGVATNEKLFF
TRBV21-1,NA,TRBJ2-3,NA,TGTGCCAGTTGGGGCGAGTCGGATATAAATACTAGCACAGATACGCAGTATTTT,CASWGESDINTSTDTQYF
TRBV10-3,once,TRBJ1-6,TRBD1,TGTGCCATCAGTGAGTCTGCTATGGGGACAGGGGATTGGTCCTATAATTCACCCCTCCACTTT,CAISESAMGTGDWSYNSPLHF
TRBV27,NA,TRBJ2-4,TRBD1,TGTGCCAGCAGTCCATTCGCCGGTGGGACAGGGGTTACCAAAAACATTCAGTACTTC,CASSPFAGGTGVTKNIQYF
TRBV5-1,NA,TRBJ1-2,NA,TGCGCCAGCAGCTTGGGAGAACAGGGTGTCACCTTC,CASSLGEQGVTF
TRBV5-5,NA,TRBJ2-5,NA,TGTGCCAGCAGATTGGGGAGCCGAGAGACCCAGTACTTC,CASRLGSRETQYF
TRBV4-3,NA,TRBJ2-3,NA,TGCGCCAGCAGCCAGGGGAGGGGGGTTAACACAGATACGCAGTATTTT,CASSQGRGVNTDTQYF
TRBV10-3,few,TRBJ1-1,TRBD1,TGTGCCATCTCAAGGGACAGGATCCGAAACACTGAAGCTTTCTTT,CAISRDRIRNTEAFF
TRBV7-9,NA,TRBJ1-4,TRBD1,TGTGCCAGCAGCTCGTTACAGGGGGATGAAAAACTGTTTTTT,CASSSLQGDEKLFF
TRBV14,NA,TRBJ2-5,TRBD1,TGTGCCAGCAGCTCCGGGACAGGGTTTTATTCGGAGACCCAGTACTTC,CASSSGTGFYSETQYF
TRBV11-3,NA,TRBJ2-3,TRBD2,TGTGCCAGCAGCTTAGGGGGCCCCTTAGCGGGATACACAGATACGCAGTATTTT,CASSLGGPLAGYTDTQYF
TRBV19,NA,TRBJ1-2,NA,TGTGCCAGTAGTCCCACTTGGGGCCTTAACTATGGCTACACCTTC,CASSPTWGLNYGYTF
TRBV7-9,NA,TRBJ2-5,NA,TGTGCCAGCAGCTTAGCGGGGACTGGAGAGACCCAGTACTTC,CASSLAGTGETQYF
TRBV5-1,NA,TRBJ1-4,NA,TGCGCCAGCAGTATGACAGTGAATGAAAAACTGTTTTTT,CASSMTVNEKLFF
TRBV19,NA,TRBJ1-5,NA,TGTGCCAGTACGCCGGTCCCCGGGCAGCCCCAGCATTTT,CASTPVPGQPQHF
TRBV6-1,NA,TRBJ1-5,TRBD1,TGTGCCAGCAGTCACACAGGGGTAGGGCAGCCCCAGCATTTT,CASSHTGVGQPQHF
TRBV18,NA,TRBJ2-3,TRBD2,TGTGCCAGCTCACCAATGGTAGCGGGGGCAGATACGCAGTATTTT,CASSPMVAGADTQYF
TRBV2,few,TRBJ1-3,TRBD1,TGTGCCAGCAGTGTGGACAGGGGCTCTGGAAACACCATATATTTT,CASSVDRGSGNTIYF
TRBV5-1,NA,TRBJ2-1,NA,TGCGCCAGCAGCGTGGGGGGCGTGAAGGGCAATGAGCAGTTCTTC,CASSVGGVKGNEQFF
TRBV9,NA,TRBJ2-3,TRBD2,TGTGCCAGCAGCCCCCGGCAGCGGGGCCTCACAGATACGCAGTATTTT,CASSPRQRGLTDTQYF
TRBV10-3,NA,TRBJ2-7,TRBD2,TGTGCCATCAGTGAGTCGACTAGCGGGACCTACGAGCAGTACTTC,CAISESTSGTYEQYF
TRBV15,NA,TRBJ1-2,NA,TGTGCCACCAGCAGCACGGGTATTCCTCGGGGCTACACCTTC,CATSSTGIPRGYTF
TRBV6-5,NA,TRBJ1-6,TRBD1,TGTGCCAGCAGTGCCCGGGACAGCCAGTCACCCCTCCACTTT,CASSARDSQSPLHF
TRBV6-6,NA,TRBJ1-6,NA,TGTGCCAGCAGGGCCGGGTGGGGAGACGAGGGTTCACCCCTCCACTTT,CASRAGWGDEGSPLHF
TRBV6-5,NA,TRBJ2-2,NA,TGTGCCAGCTTGAGAGAGGGATCGAACACCGGGGAGCTGTTTTTT,CASLREGSNTGELFF
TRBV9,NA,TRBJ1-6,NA,TGTGCCAGCAGCGGAAGTAGTTCACCCCTCCACTTT,CASSGSSSPLHF